One TCR beta chain is described in this entry. This sample stems from a study of Graves' ophthalmopathy and Graves' hyperthyroidism. For the study at large: Investigators collected peripheral blood at initial diagnosis, before any treatment was given.

Germline CDR1 reads DFQATT; CDR2 reads SNEGSKA (reference sequence). The CDR3 consists of 18 residues. Losses at the gene ends were 1 base for V and 8 bases for J; bases not matched to a gene: 15. Amplification of TCR beta CDR3 regions used RNA transcripts. Amplification began with first-round RT-PCR using HTBI primers, then second-round multiplex PCR was performed. TCRdb reprocessed the multiplex PCR reads via MiXCR and lists one record per CDR3 protein. The sample lists about 58,000 distinct CDR3 sequences, approximately 50% occurring once. The rearrangement joins TRBV20-1 to TRBJ1-5, with 12 bases fitting TRBD1. Material for sequencing was peripheral blood. The sequence was collected from an adult woman with Graves' ophthalmopathy. This chain's CDR3 is CSARGQGQGAPRIKPQHF. CDR3 in DNA: TGCAGTGCTAGAGGGCAGGGACAGGGGGCGCCGAGGATTAAGCCCCAGCATTTT.